The 31 T cell receptor beta chains below all came from one sample that was sequenced in a study of metastatic and nonmetastatic thyroid tumors. Until they underwent thyroid surgery, no patient had received any treatment. TCRdb reanalyzed the PCR reads via MiXCR. The table shows about 33,000 clones, with over 15% occurring only once. Sequencing was done on a sample of blood. These TCRs come from a female donor with papillary thyroid cancer or a benign thyroid nodule (not recorded which). Some clones in this sample may be carry-over from other donors' samples.

In its sample, this clone was seen many times. The chain links TRBV10-3 to TRBJ1-2, with a tentative D call TRBD1 (5 bases). Trimming shortened V by 7 bases and J by 8 bases, and 17 bases separated the two germline ends. Per germline, CDR1 ENHRY and CDR2 SYGVKD. The CDR3 extends over 13 amino acids. The CDR3 DNA reads TGTGCCATCACCGGGACGACGGAGGGAGGCTACACCTTC. It translates to CAITGTTEGGYTF.

In its sample, this clone was seen many times. CDR3 sequence reads: CASTRQGSNSPLHF. CDR3 nucleotides: TGTGCCAGCACCCGACAGGGGTCCAATTCACCCCTCCACTTT. V usage is TRBV5-4 and J usage is TRBJ1-6; 8 bases line up with TRBD1. Looked up from germline, CDR1 is SGHNT and CDR2 is YYREEE (reference sequence). This CDR3 is built from 14 residues. The V and J ends lost 6 bases and 7 bases, in that order; junction bases with no gene match: 6.

This clone was seen at least ten times. The chain employs TRBV28 and TRBJ1-2; unclear D gene. In germline, CDR1 is MDHEN, CDR2 SYDVKM. Trimming removed 8 bases at V and 8 bases at J, with 18 bases between. This CDR3 has 13 amino acids. For the CDR3, the DNA is TGTGCCAGCTCTCTACCACTATCCCTCGGCTACACCTTC. Its protein is CASSLPLSLGYTF.

This clone was counted at least ten times. The chain recombines TRBV20-1 with TRBJ2-7; TRBD2 matches at 9 bases. The CDR3 spans 16 residues. Trimming at V came to 1 base and at J to 3 bases, leaving 10 bases not matched to a gene. Per the germline V gene, CDR1 is DFQATT and CDR2 is SNEGSKA (reference sequence). CDR3 sequence: CSARVHGRGGNYEQYF. The CDR3 DNA follows: TGCAGTGCTAGAGTCCATGGGCGGGGGGGGAACTACGAGCAGTACTTC.

This clone has a count of ten or more. V gene TRBV10-1 combines with J gene TRBJ2-1; D is possibly TRBD2 (6 bases). This CDR3 is 15 amino acids long. Trimming removed 3 bases at V and 4 bases at J, with 13 bases between. Per the germline V gene, CDR1 is WNHNN and CDR2 is SYGVQD (reference sequence). The CDR3 is CASSDNGRGYNEQFF. Written as DNA, the CDR3 is TGCGCCAGCAGTGATAACGGGAGAGGGTACAATGAGCAGTTCTTC.

This clone occurred many times. J is TRBJ2-7 and V is TRBV25-1; perhaps TRBD1 as D (6 bases). V lost 3 bases, J lost 3 bases, and 12 bases lay in between. Looked up from germline, CDR1 is MGHDK and CDR2 is SYGVNS. The CDR3 runs to 14 residues. DNA for the CDR3: TGTGCCAGCAGTGATCGACAGGCGATCTACGAGCAGTACTTC. It encodes CASSDRQAIYEQYF.

In this sample, this clone turned up many times. The chain is built from TRBV7-3 and TRBJ1-3; D is uncertain. The CDR3 runs to 13 residues. Germline CDR1 is SGHTA and CDR2 is FQGTGA. The V end was cut by 7 bases, the J end by 0 bases, with 7 bases between. CDR3 protein: CASKHSSGNTIYF. The CDR3 DNA reads as TGTGCCAGCAAACACTCCTCTGGAAACACCATATATTTT.

Judged by abundance, this clone is medium-sized. The chain has TRBV6-1 and TRBJ1-3, with D possibly being TRBD1 (6 bases). Germline V gene data show CDR1 as MNHNS and CDR2 as SASEGT. CDR3 length equals 15 residues. V gave up 3 bases and J gave up 2 bases, with 11 bases separating them. The CDR3 bases are TGTGCCAGCAGTGAGGGAACAGGGCCTGGAAACACCATATATTTT. Its protein is CASSEGTGPGNTIYF.

Many counts were recorded for this clone. The rearrangement links TRBV7-2 to TRBJ2-7; 8 nucleotides agree with TRBD2. There are 13 residues in the CDR3. The V segment lost 5 bases and the J segment 7 bases; nucleotides outside the gene matches: 7. Germline assignment: CDR1 SGHTA and CDR2 FQGNSA. The CDR3, as DNA: TGTGCCAGCAGCCCCCTTAGCGGGAATGAGCAGTACTTC. Residues: CASSPLSGNEQYF.

This clone has a handful of counts. V gene TRBV12-3 or TRBV12-4 combines with J gene TRBJ1-1; D is unresolved. The CDR3 covers 12 residues. V was trimmed by 10 bases and J by 6 bases, leaving 15 bases between them. Here the CDR3 reads CAISTSWPEAFF. For the CDR3, the DNA is TGTGCCATCTCGACCTCTTGGCCTGAAGCTTTCTTT.

This clone was counted at least ten times. The chain links TRBV2 to TRBJ1-5; TRBD1 matches 7 bases. The CDR3 sequence is 14 residues long. The V gene end was trimmed by 6 bases and the J gene end by 4 bases; junction bases not matched to a gene: 6. Germline values: CDR1 SNHLY, CDR2 FYNNEI. CDR3 in DNA: TGTGCCAGCAGCCGCTCCAGGGGGAATCAGCCCCAGCATTTT. Its protein is CASSRSRGNQPQHF. Combining the CDR3 with reference TRBV2 and TRBJ1-5 gives the whole variable domain EPEVTQTPSHQVTQMGQEVILRCVPISNHLYFYWYRQILGQKVEFLVSFYNNEISEKSEIFDDQFSVERPDGSNFTLKIRSTKLEDSAMYFCASSRSRGNQPQHFGDGTRLSIL.

This clone has at least ten counts. The genes are TRBV28 and TRBJ1-5, with no clear D. CDR1 is MDHEN, CDR2 SYDVKM, per germline. This CDR3 has 13 amino acids. V was shortened by 11 bases and J by 3 bases, with 14 bases between the two germline ends. DNA for the CDR3: TGTGCCTCCGGAGTTGCGACCAATCAGCCCCAGCATTTT. Amino acid sequence: CASGVATNQPQHF. The complete variable domain, with remaining parts taken from reference TRBV28 and TRBJ1-5, reads DVKVTQSSRYLVKRTGEKVFLECVQDMDHENMFWYRQDPGLGLRLIYFSYDVKMKEKGDIPEGYSVSREKKERFSLILESASTNQTSMYLCASGVATNQPQHFGDGTRLSIL.

This clone was seen at least ten times. In DNA form, the CDR3 reads TGTGCCAGCAGGGGGAAGCCGGGAACACCGTTGAATCAGCCCCAGCATTTT. Translating it yields CASRGKPGTPLNQPQHF. The rearrangement joins TRBV6-2 or TRBV6-3 to TRBJ1-5; D uncertain. CDR1 and CDR2 from the germline V gene are MNHEY and SVGEGT. V was clipped by 6 bases and J by 4 bases, with 22 bases between them. This CDR3 contains 17 residues.

This clone has just a few counts. This chain uses TRBV28 with TRBJ2-5; D gene ambiguous. Trimming cost V 5 bases and J 5 bases, with 18 bases left between them. The CDR3 is made up of 15 amino acids. Per germline, CDR1 MDHEN and CDR2 SYDVKM. CDR3 loop: CASSQLTRTGETQYF. The CDR3 region has the DNA TGTGCCAGCAGTCAACTGACGCGGACCGGCGAGACCCAGTACTTC.

The chain recombines TRBV4-2 with TRBJ1-2; D is unclear. This CDR3 has 15 residues. The germline gives CDR1 LGHNA, CDR2 YNFKEQ. Trimming pared 5 bases from V and 8 bases from J, leaving 21 bases between. CDR3 region: CASSKVFTREGGYTF. CDR3 coding DNA: TGTGCCAGCAGCAAAGTCTTTACCAGAGAGGGCGGCTACACCTTC.

This clone was recorded at least ten times. The gene calls are TRBV7-2 and TRBJ2-1, with 10 positions matching TRBD1. V lost 5 bases, J lost 7 bases, and 8 bases stayed unmatched. The CDR3 contains 15 residues. Germline CDR1 is SGHTA and CDR2 is FQGNSA. DNA for the CDR3: TGTGCCAGCAGCCCTCACCGGGACAGGGGTAATGAGCAGTTCTTC. It encodes CASSPHRDRGNEQFF.

Ten or more counts support this clone. The chain uses TRBV5-1 and TRBJ2-7, with D hard to call. This CDR3 contains 12 residues. Germline loops: CDR1 SGHRS, CDR2 YFSETQ. Trimming stripped 4 bases from V and 0 bases from J, with 5 bases between. The CDR3 coding sequence is TGCGCCAGCAGCGCCGGCTCCTACGAGCAGTACTTC. Protein: CASSAGSYEQYF.

By frequency in the sample, this clone is medium-sized. The chain uses TRBV6-1 and TRBJ2-3; a weak D match, TRBD2 (5 bases). The CDR3 loop spans 16 amino acids. Germline values: CDR1 MNHNS, CDR2 SASEGT. V was cut by 5 bases and J by 2 bases, with 17 bases left in between. CDR3 sequence reads: CASSSPSSGNTDTQYF. CDR3 nucleotides: TGTGCCAGCAGTTCCCCCTCCTCGGGGAACACAGATACGCAGTATTTT.

V is TRBV20-1 and J is TRBJ2-7; the match to TRBD2 covers 8 bases. TRBJ2-5 explains the end of the DNA better; the J call may be wrong. The CDR3 is 14 amino acids. Germline V gene data show CDR1 as DFQATT and CDR2 as SNEGSKA (reference sequence). CDR3 region: CSAIIGGANETQYF. CDR3 DNA: TGCAGTGCTATTATCGGGGGGGCTAATGAGACCCAGTACTTC.

In its sample, this clone ranks as medium-sized. The chain employs TRBV19 and TRBJ2-7; maybe TRBD1 (6 bases). The length of the CDR3 is 13 residues. V was shortened by 6 bases and J by 7 bases, with 16 bases between the two germline ends. Per the germline V gene, CDR1 is LNHDA and CDR2 is SQIVND (reference sequence). CDR3 protein: CASRKDTGMEQYF. The DNA for the CDR3 is TGTGCCAGTAGAAAAGACACAGGGATGGAGCAGTACTTC.

This clone was observed a handful of times. The CDR3 sequence: CASSYSGQGSYEQYF. The CDR3 bases are TGTGCCAGCAGTTACTCGGGACAGGGGTCTTACGAGCAGTACTTC. The rearrangement joins TRBV6-5 to TRBJ2-7; 10 nucleotides line up with TRBD1. The junction had 3 bases not matched to a gene; V was cut back by 0 bases and J by 4 bases. Germline V lookup: CDR1 MNHEY, CDR2 SVGAGI. The CDR3 spans 15 residues.

At least ten counts were recorded for this clone. The chain has TRBV5-6 and TRBJ2-7, with 8 bases lining up with TRBD2. The germline V gene has CDR1 SGHDT and CDR2 YYEEEE. This CDR3 has 17 amino acids. Trimming removed 3 bases from V and 0 bases from J; junction bases left unmatched: 11. In DNA form, the CDR3 reads TGTGCCAGCAGCTCGATGAGTTCACGGGGGGGCTCCTACGAGCAGTACTTC. Protein: CASSSMSSRGGSYEQYF. The variable domain in full, completed from reference TRBV5-6 and TRBJ2-7, reads DAGVTQSPTHLIKTRGQQVTLRCSPKSGHDTVSWYQQALGQGPQFIFQYYEEEERQRGNFPDRFSGHQFPNYSSELNVNALLLGDSALYLCASSSMSSRGGSYEQYFGPGTRLTVT.

This clone was recorded at least ten times. The chain joins TRBV6-5 to TRBJ1-1, with 7 bases aligning to TRBD1. There are 14 residues in the CDR3. Per the germline V gene, CDR1 is MNHEY and CDR2 is SVGAGI. After removal of 1 base from V and 10 bases from J, the junction contained 9 bases not matched to a gene. CDR3 coding DNA: TGTGCCAGCAGTTACTATAACGACAGGGAGAGAGCTTTCTTT. Translating gives CASSYYNDRERAFF.

At least ten counts were recorded for this clone. V gene TRBV5-1 combines with J gene TRBJ1-3; perhaps TRBD1 as D (5 bases). V was cut by 4 bases and J by 4 bases, with 15 bases left in between. Per the germline V gene, CDR1 is SGHRS and CDR2 is YFSETQ. The CDR3 contains 15 residues. The CDR3 sequence is CASSATQGLGNTIYF. Here the CDR3 DNA reads TGCGCCAGCAGCGCTACGCAGGGTCTCGGAAACACCATATATTTT.

This clone was detected many times. The chain uses TRBV11-3 and TRBJ1-5; tentatively, D is TRBD1 (5 bases). The CDR3 length is 15 residues. In germline, CDR1 is SGHNT, CDR2 YENEEA. V was trimmed by 5 bases and J by 5 bases, leaving 16 bases between them. The CDR3 protein is CASSQCWGMDQPQHF. The CDR3 DNA reads TGTGCCAGCAGCCAATGCTGGGGGATGGATCAGCCCCAGCATTTT. The full variable domain, its missing parts supplied by reference TRBV11-3 and TRBJ1-5, is EAGVVQSPRYKIIEKKQPVAFWCNPISGHNTLYWYLQNLGQGPELLIRYENEEAVDDSQLPKDRFSAERLKGVDSTLKIQPAELGDSAVYLCASSQCWGMDQPQHFGDGTRLSIL.

This clone was observed at least ten times. The chain couples TRBV27 to TRBJ1-5; D uncertain. Germline CDR1 reads MNHEY; CDR2 reads SMNVEV (reference sequence). The CDR3 runs to 15 residues. V lost 6 bases and J 4 bases, leaving 16 bases between the germline ends. Written as DNA, the CDR3 is TGTGCCAGCAGGTTTTTATTCGAGGCAAATCAGCCCCAGCATTTT. This codes for CASRFLFEANQPQHF.

This clone was found many times. This chain links TRBV28 with TRBJ1-5, with 7 bases identical to TRBD1. From germline, CDR1 is MDHEN and CDR2 SYDVKM. The CDR3 runs 16 residues. The V gene end was trimmed by 5 bases and the J gene end by 0 bases; junction bases not matched to a gene: 7. Here the CDR3 DNA reads TGTGCCAGCAGTCTAAGACAGGGAAATAGCAATCAGCCCCAGCATTTT. Translated: CASSLRQGNSNQPQHF.

The gene calls are TRBV11-3 and TRBJ2-7; D is unresolved. This CDR3 has 12 residues. Germline V lookup: CDR1 SGHNT, CDR2 YENEEA. V gave up 3 bases and J gave up 3 bases, with 6 bases separating them. The CDR3 is CASSLGSYEQYF. In DNA form, the CDR3 reads TGTGCCAGCAGCTTGGGCAGCTACGAGCAGTACTTC.

This clone has ten or more counts. The rearrangement joins TRBV7-3 to TRBJ2-7; no definite D call. Germline V CDR1 and CDR2: SGHTA, FQGTGA. The CDR3 has 15 residues. V lost 5 bases to trimming and J lost 3 bases, with 17 bases between them. CDR3 nucleotides: TGTGCCAGCAGCATATCGACTGGAGAGCTCTACGAGCAGTACTTC. It is translated as CASSISTGELYEQYF.

This clone was counted ten times or more. The gene calls are TRBV7-2 and TRBJ1-1; the D is unclear. The germline V gene has CDR1 SGHTA and CDR2 FQGNSA. Trimming removed 1 base from V and 2 bases from J, with 8 bases in between. There are 14 residues in the CDR3. The CDR3 nucleotides are TGTGCCAGCAGCTTAGGGCCAGGAAACACTGAAGCTTTCTTT. Protein: CASSLGPGNTEAFF.

This clone has only a few counts. CDR3 DNA: TGCAGTGCTAGCGTCCCAGGGATAATTAGCAATCAGCCCCAGCATTTT. Translated, it gives CSASVPGIISNQPQHF. This chain connects TRBV20-1 to TRBJ1-5; a weak D match, TRBD1 (5 bases). CDR1 DFQATT and CDR2 SNEGSKA come from the germline V gene (reference sequence). The V gene lost 3 bases and the J gene lost 0 bases, with 15 bases spanning the gap. This CDR3 spans 16 amino acids.